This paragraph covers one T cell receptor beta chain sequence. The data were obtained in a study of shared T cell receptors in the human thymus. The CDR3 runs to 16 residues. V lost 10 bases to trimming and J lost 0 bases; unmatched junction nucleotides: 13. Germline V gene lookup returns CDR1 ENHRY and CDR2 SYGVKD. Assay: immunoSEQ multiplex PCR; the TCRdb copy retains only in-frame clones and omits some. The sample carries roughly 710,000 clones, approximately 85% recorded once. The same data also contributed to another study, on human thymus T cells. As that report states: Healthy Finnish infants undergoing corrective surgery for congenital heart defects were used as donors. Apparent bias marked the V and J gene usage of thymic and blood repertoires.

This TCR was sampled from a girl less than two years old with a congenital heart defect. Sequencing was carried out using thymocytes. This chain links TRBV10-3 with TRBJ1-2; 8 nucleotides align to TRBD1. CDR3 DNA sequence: TGTGCCAGTGCCTCGACGACAGGGGATCCTAACTATGGCTACACCTTC. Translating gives CASASTTGDPNYGYTF.